Shown below are 12 T cell receptor beta chains from a single sample sequenced in a study of T cells in Graves' hyperthyroidism and ophthalmopathy. It was RNA transcripts that yielded the amplified TCR beta CDR3 regions. An initial round of RT-PCR targeting the TCR CDR3 relied on the HTBI primer set. TCRdb re-called the multiplex PCR reads through MiXCR, storing one row per CDR3 protein. The table includes around 340,000 distinct CDR3 sequences, about 17% detected once. Input material: blood. The receptors stem from a woman aged 25-40 years with Graves' hyperthyroidism that later progressed to Graves' ophthalmopathy.

The chain combines TRBV19 with TRBJ2-1; TRBD2 matches 15 bases. The CDR3 length is 21 residues. V lost 3 bases, J lost 0 bases, and 12 bases stayed unmatched. CDR1 is LNHDA, CDR2 SQIVND, per germline (reference sequence). CDR3 sequence: CASSIWAPGLAGGASYNEQFF. Written as DNA, the CDR3 is TGTGCCAGTAGTATTTGGGCACCGGGACTAGCGGGGGGTGCCTCCTACAATGAGCAGTTCTTC.

The V and J genes are TRBV18 and TRBJ2-2; D might be TRBD1 (6 bases). The V gene lost 1 base and the J gene lost 1 base, with 13 bases spanning the gap. CDR3 size: 17 residues. Germline lookup yields CDR1 KGHSH and CDR2 LQKENI. The CDR3 region has the DNA TGTGCCAGCTCACCACTCTCCGCAGGGGTGAACACCGGGGAGCTGTTTTTT. Protein: CASSPLSAGVNTGELFF. Looking up the rest from reference TRBV18 and TRBJ2-2 gives the full variable domain: NAGVMQNPRHLVRRRGQEARLRCSPMKGHSHVYWYRQLPEEGLKFMVYLQKENIIDESGMPKERFSAEFPKEGPSILRIQQVVRGDSAAYFCASSPLSAGVNTGELFFGEGSRLTVL.

This clonotype was recorded at least ten times. The chain couples TRBV12-3 or TRBV12-4 to TRBJ1-2; no definite D call. V was clipped by 3 bases and J by 2 bases, with 7 bases between them. The CDR3 loop spans 13 amino acids. CDR3 region: CASSFRRNYGYTF. In DNA, the CDR3 is TGTGCCAGCAGTTTTCGTCGAAACTATGGCTACACCTTC.

The chain employs TRBV19 and TRBJ2-7; no clear D gene. Trimming removed 3 bases from V and 4 bases from J, with 10 bases in between. Germline V CDR1 and CDR2: LNHDA, SQIVND (reference sequence). The CDR3 length is 13 residues. The CDR3 nucleotides are TGTGCCAGTAGTATTAGCCCAAATTACGAGCAGTACTTC. Translated: CASSISPNYEQYF.

The table lists this clonotype with a count of one. The chain has TRBV6-1 and TRBJ1-1, with TRBD1 matching 10 bases. The CDR3 spans 15 residues. Trimming took 5 bases from V and 7 from J; bases not matched to a gene: 10. Germline V CDR1 and CDR2: MNHNS, SASEGT. The CDR3 loop is CASSRPGQGRIEAFF. DNA for the CDR3: TGTGCCAGCAGTCGTCCGGGACAGGGGCGTATTGAAGCTTTCTTT.

This clonotype was recorded many times. V is TRBV18 and J is TRBJ1-5, with 8 bases lining up with TRBD1. CDR1 and CDR2 from the germline V gene are KGHSH and LQKENI. The CDR3 covers 15 residues. The V and J ends lost 3 bases and 4 bases, in that order; junction bases with no gene match: 5. The CDR3 loop is CASSPRQGLNQPQHF. The CDR3 DNA is TGTGCCAGCTCACCTCGACAGGGGTTAAATCAGCCCCAGCATTTT.

Ten or more counts support this clonotype. The chain links TRBV24-1 to TRBJ1-1, with D uncertain. Trimming removed 5 bases at V and 7 bases at J, with 16 bases between. The germline CDR1 and CDR2 sequences are KGHDR and SFDVKD. The CDR3 loop spans 14 amino acids. The CDR3 nucleotides read TGTGCCACCAGTGTATTTATGCGGACCATTGAAGCTTTCTTT. Translation: CATSVFMRTIEAFF.

This clonotype appeared many times. This chain connects TRBV27 to TRBJ2-7; D is ambiguous. Trimming pared 0 bases from V and 2 bases from J, leaving 8 bases between. The V gene's germline CDR1 is MNHEY and CDR2 SMNVEV (reference sequence). The CDR3 has 14 residues. The CDR3 DNA reads TGTGCCAGCAGTTTATCAGACTCAACCTACGAGCAGTACTTC. This codes for CASSLSDSTYEQYF.

This clonotype was recorded a few times. CDR3 in DNA: TGTGCCAGCAGCGTAGATCTAGGGGCGACAGATACGCAGTATTTT. Its translation: CASSVDLGATDTQYF. The chain has TRBV9 and TRBJ2-3; TRBD1 is a possible D gene (5 bases). Trimming pared 0 bases from V and 3 bases from J, leaving 11 bases between. CDR1 is SGDLS, CDR2 YYNGEE, per germline. CDR3 length: 15 amino acids. The full variable domain, in which reference TRBV9 and TRBJ2-3 provide the parts outside the CDR3, is DSGVTQTPKHLITATGQRVTLRCSPRSGDLSVYWYQQSLDQGLQFLIQYYNGEERAKGNILERFSAQQFPDLHSELNLSSLELGDSALYFCASSVDLGATDTQYFGPGTRLTVL.

This clonotype has more than one count but fewer than ten. The V and J genes are TRBV19 and TRBJ2-2, with D unresolved. Germline CDR1 and CDR2: LNHDA and SQIVND (reference sequence). With 6 bases removed from V and 1 base from J, the gap between germline ends came to 15 bases. CDR3 length equals 16 residues. CDR3 loop: CASRGLGTGNTGELFF. DNA of the CDR3: TGTGCCAGTAGGGGCCTGGGTACGGGGAACACCGGGGAGCTGTTTTTT.

This clonotype has a single count. This rearrangement joins TRBV2 to TRBJ2-1, with 14 nucleotides matching TRBD2. CDR1 and CDR2 from the germline V gene are SNHLY and FYNNEI. The ends lost 7 bases at V and 7 bases at J; junction bases unmatched: 6. There are 15 residues in the CDR3. CDR3 sequence reads: CASTGGLAGVNEQFF. Written as DNA, the CDR3 is TGTGCCAGCACCGGGGGACTAGCGGGAGTAAATGAGCAGTTCTTC.

This clonotype has ten or more counts. The V call is TRBV7-9, the J call TRBJ2-1; the D gene is possibly TRBD2 (6 bases). Trimming removed 2 bases from V and 4 bases from J, with 9 bases in between. This CDR3 is built from 14 residues. Germline CDR1 and CDR2: SEHNR and FQNEAQ (reference sequence). The CDR3, as DNA: TGTGCCAGCAGCTTATGGCGGGGTTACAATGAGCAGTTCTTC. This encodes CASSLWRGYNEQFF.